This T cell receptor (beta chain) was captured by sequencing in a study of monozygotic twins with inflammatory bowel disease. The authors ran two nested PCRs of about 15 and 9 cycles on TCRalpha and TCRbeta cDNA. TCRdb derives one entry per CDR3 protein from the 5' RACE reads, leaving out DNA. Its table lists about 43,000 distinct CDR3 sequences. Whole blood that had not undergone T cell sorting provided the isolated total RNA. This CDR3 contains 16 residues. Germline V gene data show CDR1 as SGHDT and CDR2 as YYEEEE. This chain links TRBV5-6 with TRBJ2-5; absent DNA, TCRdb's TRBD1 call cannot be checked. Material: blood. The TCR comes from a human donor with ulcerative colitis or Crohn's disease, or a healthy co-twin of an affected twin (not recorded which). The CDR3 spells CASSRKGQGVVETQYF.